This T cell receptor beta chain was sequenced in a study of blood T cells in healthy people across ages. Study-level points and caveats: Unsorted PBMCs ruled out conclusive naive versus antigen-experienced comparison. Relative to aged donors, long-lived donors carried more naive CD4+ cells and displayed higher diversity. Nothing was known about donor CMV status, and this possibly confounded expanded clonotype changes.

Healthy Caucasians from Russia aged about 6 to 90 served as donors. A second PCR, run for roughly 7 to 12 cycles, used a sample-barcoded 5' primer plus a J-beta primer mix. A single record per CDR3 protein comes from TCRdb applying MiXCR to the 5' RACE reads. This sample yields about a million distinct CDR3 sequences, of which around 48% are seen a single time; 13% belongs to the top ten. Worth noting for this clonotype: Its specificity is not known.

The CDR3 has 14 amino acids. Germline V gives CDR1 SNHLY, CDR2 FYNNEI. V shed 3 bases, J shed 6 bases, and the junction held 5 bases outside the gene matches. The specimen was blood. This receptor was identified in a man aged 25-45 years in good health. The V call is TRBV2, the J call TRBJ1-5, with 7 nucleotides matching TRBD1. The CDR3 sequence is CASSDPGGSQPQHF. The CDR3 region has the DNA TGTGCCAGCAGTGACCCAGGGGGTAGTCAGCCCCAGCATTTT.